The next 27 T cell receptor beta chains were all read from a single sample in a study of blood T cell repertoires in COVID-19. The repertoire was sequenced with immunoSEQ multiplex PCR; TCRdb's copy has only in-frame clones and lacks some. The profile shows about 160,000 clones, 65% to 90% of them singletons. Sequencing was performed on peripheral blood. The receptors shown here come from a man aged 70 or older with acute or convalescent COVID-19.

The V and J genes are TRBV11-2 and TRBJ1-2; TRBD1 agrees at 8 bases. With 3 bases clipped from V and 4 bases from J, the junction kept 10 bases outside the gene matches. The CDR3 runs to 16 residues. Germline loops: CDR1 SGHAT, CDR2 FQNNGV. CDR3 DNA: TGTGCCAGCAGCTTTAACTTCAGGGGGCGCGGCTATGGCTACACCTTC. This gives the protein CASSFNFRGRGYGYTF.

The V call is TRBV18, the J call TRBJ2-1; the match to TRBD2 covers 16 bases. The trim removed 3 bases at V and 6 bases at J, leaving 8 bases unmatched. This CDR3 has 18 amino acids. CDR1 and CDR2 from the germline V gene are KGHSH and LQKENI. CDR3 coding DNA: TGTGCCAGCTCACCGGGACTAGCGGGAGGGCCGGAGGGCAATGAGCAGTTCTTC. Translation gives CASSPGLAGGPEGNEQFF.

The CDR3 DNA is TGTGCCAGCAGCATCGGACAGGGGGACAAGACCCAGTACTTC. It encodes CASSIGQGDKTQYF. The chain combines TRBV9 with TRBJ2-5; 10 bases agree with TRBD1. V lost 4 bases to trimming and J lost 6 bases; unmatched junction nucleotides: 6. The CDR3 is 14 amino acids. Germline V gene lookup returns CDR1 SGDLS and CDR2 YYNGEE.

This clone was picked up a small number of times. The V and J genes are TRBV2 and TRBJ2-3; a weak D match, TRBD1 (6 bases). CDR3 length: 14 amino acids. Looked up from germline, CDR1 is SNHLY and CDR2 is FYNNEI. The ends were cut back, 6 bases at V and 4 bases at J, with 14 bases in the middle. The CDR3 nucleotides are TGTGCCAGCAGCGGGGACACCGTCGCAGATACGCAGTATTTT. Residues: CASSGDTVADTQYF.

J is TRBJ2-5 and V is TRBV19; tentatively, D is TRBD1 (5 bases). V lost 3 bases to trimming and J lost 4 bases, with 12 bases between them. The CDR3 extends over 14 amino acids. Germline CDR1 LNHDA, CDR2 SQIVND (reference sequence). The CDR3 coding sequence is TGTGCCAGTAGTATGACGCAGGGCATAGAGACCCAGTACTTC. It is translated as CASSMTQGIETQYF. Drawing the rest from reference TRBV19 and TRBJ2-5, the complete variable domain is DGGITQSPKYLFRKEGQNVTLSCEQNLNHDAMYWYRQDPGQGLRLIYYSQIVNDFQKGDIAEGYSVSREKKESFPLTVTSAQKNPTAFYLCASSMTQGIETQYFGPGTRLLVL.

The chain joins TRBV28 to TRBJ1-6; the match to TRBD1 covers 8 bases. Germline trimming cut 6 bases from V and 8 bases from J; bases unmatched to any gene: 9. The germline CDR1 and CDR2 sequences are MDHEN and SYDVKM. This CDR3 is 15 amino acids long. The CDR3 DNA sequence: TGTGCCAGCAGACCCCGGACAGGGTGGTATTCACCCCTCCACTTT. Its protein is CASRPRTGWYSPLHF.

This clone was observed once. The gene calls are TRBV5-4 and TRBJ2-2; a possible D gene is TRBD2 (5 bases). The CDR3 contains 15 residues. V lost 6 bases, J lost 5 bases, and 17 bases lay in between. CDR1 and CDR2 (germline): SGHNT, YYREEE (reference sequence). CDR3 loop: CASTPGMRGTGELFF. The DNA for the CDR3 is TGTGCCAGCACCCCTGGTATGCGAGGGACCGGGGAGCTGTTTTTT.

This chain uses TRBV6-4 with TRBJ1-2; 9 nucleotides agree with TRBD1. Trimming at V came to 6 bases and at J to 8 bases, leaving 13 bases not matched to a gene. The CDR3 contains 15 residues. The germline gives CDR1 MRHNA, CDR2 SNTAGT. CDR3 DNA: TGTGCCAGCAGCCCTCAACCCGGGACAGGGTTCGGCTACACCTTC. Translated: CASSPQPGTGFGYTF.

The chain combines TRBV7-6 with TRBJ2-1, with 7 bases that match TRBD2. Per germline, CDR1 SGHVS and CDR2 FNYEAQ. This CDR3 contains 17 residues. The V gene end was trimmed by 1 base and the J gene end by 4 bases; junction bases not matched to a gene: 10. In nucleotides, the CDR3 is TGTGCCAGCAGCTTAGGGGTCGGCGGGAGTGTTTACAATGAGCAGTTCTTC. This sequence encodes CASSLGVGGSVYNEQFF.

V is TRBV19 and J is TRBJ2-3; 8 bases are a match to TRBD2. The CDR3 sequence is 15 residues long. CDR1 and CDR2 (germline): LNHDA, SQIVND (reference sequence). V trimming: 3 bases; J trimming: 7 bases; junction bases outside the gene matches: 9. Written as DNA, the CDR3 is TGTGCCAGTAGTATTGGACTAGCTTTAGGGAATACGCAGTATTTT. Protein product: CASSIGLALGNTQYF.

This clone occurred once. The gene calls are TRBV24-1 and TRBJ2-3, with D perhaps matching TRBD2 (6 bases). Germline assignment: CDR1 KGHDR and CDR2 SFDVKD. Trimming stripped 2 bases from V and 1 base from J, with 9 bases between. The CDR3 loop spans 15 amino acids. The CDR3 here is CATSDSGLGTDTQYF. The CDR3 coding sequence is TGTGCCACCAGTGATTCGGGACTCGGCACAGATACGCAGTATTTT.

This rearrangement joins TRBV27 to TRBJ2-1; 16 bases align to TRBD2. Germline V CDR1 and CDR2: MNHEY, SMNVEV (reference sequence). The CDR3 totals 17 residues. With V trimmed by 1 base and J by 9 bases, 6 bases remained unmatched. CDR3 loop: CASSLYGTSGRAFEQFF. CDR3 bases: TGTGCCAGCAGTTTATATGGGACTAGCGGGAGGGCCTTTGAGCAGTTCTTC.

The CDR3 here is CASSFSQGATEAFF. CDR3 nucleotide sequence: TGTGCCAGCAGTTTTTCGCAGGGGGCCACTGAAGCTTTCTTT. The genes are TRBV27 and TRBJ1-1, with 8 bases fitting TRBD1. Germline V gene sequence: CDR1 MNHEY, CDR2 SMNVEV (reference sequence). The CDR3 sequence is 14 residues long. With 3 bases clipped from V and 4 bases from J, the junction kept 4 bases outside the gene matches.

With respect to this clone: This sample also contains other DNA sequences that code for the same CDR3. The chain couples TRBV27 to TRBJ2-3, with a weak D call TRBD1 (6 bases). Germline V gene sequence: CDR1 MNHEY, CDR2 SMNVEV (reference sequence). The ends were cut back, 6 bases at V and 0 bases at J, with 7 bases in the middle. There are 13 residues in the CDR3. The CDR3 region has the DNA TGTGCCAGCAGACAGGGAAGCACAGATACGCAGTATTTT. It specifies CASRQGSTDTQYF.

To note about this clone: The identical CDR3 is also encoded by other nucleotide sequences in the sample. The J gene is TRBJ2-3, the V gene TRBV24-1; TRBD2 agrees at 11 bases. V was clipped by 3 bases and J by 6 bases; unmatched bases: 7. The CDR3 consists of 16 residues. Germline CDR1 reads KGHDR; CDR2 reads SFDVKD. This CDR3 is CATSDRLAGGADTQYF. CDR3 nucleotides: TGTGCCACCAGTGATAGGCTAGCGGGAGGTGCGGATACGCAGTATTTT.

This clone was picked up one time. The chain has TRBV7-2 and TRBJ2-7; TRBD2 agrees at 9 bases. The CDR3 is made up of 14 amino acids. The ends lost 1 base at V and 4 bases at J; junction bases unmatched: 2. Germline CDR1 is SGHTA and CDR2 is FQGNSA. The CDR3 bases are TGTGCCAGCAGCTTAGGGAGCGGGAGGTACGAGCAGTACTTC. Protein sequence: CASSLGSGRYEQYF. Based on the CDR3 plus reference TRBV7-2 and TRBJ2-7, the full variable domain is GAGVSQSPSNKVTEKGKDVELRCDPISGHTALYWYRQSLGQGLEFLIYFQGNSAPDKSGLPSDRFSAERTGGSVSTLTIQRTQQEDSAVYLCASSLGSGRYEQYFGPGTRLTVT.

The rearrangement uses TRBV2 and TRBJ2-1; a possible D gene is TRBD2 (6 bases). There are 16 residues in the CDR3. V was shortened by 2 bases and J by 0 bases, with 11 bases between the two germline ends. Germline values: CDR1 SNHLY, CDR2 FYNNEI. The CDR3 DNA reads TGTGCCAGCAGTGAACGGGCGGGAAACTCCTACAATGAGCAGTTCTTC. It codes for CASSERAGNSYNEQFF.

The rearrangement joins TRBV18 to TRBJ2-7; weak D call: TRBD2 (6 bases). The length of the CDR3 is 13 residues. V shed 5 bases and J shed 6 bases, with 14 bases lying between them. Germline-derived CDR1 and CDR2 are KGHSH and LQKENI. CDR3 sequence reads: CASSVGTSAEQYF. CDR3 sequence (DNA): TGTGCCAGCTCAGTTGGGACTTCCGCCGAGCAGTACTTC.

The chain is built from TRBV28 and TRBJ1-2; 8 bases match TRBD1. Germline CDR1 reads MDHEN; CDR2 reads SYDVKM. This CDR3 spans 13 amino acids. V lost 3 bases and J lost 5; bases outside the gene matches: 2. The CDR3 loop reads CASSFGQGYGYTF. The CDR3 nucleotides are TGTGCCAGCAGTTTCGGACAGGGTTATGGCTACACCTTC.

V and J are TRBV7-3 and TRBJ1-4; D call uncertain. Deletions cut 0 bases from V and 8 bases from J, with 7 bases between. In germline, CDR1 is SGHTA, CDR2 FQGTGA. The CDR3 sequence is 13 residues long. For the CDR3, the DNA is TGTGCCAGCAGCTTAACGGCGGGGGAAAAACTGTTTTTT. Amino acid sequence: CASSLTAGEKLFF.

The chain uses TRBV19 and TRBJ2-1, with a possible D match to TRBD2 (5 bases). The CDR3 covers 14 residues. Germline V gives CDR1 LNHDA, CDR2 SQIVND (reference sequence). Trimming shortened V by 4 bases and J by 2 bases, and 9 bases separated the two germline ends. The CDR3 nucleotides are TGTGCCAGTAGTAAGCGAGCGGCCTACAATGAGCAGTTCTTC. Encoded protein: CASSKRAAYNEQFF.

The CDR3 bases are TGTGCCAGCAGTTGGGAACTAGTATCCACAGATACGCAGTATTTT. It codes for CASSWELVSTDTQYF. The chain couples TRBV6-2 or TRBV6-3 to TRBJ2-3; maybe TRBD2 (5 bases). Trimming removed 4 bases at V and 2 bases at J, with 13 bases between. The CDR3 is 15 residues long. CDR1 MNHEY and CDR2 SVGEGT come from the germline V gene.

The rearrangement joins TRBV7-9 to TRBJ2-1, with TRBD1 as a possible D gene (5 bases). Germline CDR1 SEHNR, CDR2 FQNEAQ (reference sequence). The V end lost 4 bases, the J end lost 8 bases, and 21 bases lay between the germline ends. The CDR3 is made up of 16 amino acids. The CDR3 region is CASSSPRGQVGDEQFF. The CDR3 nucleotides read TGTGCCAGCAGCTCCCCCCGCGGCCAGGTAGGGGATGAGCAGTTCTTC.

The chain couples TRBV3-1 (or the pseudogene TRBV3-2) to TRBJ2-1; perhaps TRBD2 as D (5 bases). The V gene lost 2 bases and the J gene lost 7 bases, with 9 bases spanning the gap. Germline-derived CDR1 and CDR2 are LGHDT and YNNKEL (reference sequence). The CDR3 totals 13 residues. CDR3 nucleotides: TGTGCCAGCAGCCAATCTAGCCGGAATGAGCAGTTCTTC. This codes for CASSQSSRNEQFF.

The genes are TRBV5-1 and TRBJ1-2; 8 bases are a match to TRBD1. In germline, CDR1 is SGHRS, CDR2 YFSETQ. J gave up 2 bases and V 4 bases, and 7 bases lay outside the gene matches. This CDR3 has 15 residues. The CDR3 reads CASSRGQAANYGYTF. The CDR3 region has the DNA TGCGCCAGCAGCAGGGGACAGGCGGCCAACTATGGCTACACCTTC.

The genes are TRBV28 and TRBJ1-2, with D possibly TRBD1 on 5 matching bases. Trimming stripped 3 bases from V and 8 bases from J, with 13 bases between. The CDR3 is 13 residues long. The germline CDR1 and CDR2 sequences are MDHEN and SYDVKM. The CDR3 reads CASSFLGVEGYTF. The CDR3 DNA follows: TGTGCCAGCAGTTTCTTAGGGGTTGAGGGCTACACCTTC.

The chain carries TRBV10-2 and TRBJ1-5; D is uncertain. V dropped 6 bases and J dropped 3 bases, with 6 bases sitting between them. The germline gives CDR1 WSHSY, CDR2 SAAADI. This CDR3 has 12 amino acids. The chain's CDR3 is CASSANNQPQHF. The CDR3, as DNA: TGCGCCAGCAGCGCTAACAATCAGCCCCAGCATTTT.